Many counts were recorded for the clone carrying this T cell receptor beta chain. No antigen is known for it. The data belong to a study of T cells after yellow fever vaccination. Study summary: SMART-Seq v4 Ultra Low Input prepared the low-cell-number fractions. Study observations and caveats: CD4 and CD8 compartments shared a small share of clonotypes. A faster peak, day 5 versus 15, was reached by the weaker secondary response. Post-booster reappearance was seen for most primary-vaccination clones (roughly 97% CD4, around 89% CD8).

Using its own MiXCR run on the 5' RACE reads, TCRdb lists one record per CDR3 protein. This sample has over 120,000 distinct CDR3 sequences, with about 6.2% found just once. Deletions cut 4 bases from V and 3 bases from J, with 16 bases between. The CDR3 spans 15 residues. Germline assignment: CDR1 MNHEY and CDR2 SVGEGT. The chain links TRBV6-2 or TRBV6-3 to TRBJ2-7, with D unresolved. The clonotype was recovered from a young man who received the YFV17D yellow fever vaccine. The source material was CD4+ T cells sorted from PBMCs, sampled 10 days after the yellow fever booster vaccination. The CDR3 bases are TGTGCCAGCAGTTTAGTCGGCAACAAGGACTACGAGCAGTACTTC. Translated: CASSLVGNKDYEQYF.